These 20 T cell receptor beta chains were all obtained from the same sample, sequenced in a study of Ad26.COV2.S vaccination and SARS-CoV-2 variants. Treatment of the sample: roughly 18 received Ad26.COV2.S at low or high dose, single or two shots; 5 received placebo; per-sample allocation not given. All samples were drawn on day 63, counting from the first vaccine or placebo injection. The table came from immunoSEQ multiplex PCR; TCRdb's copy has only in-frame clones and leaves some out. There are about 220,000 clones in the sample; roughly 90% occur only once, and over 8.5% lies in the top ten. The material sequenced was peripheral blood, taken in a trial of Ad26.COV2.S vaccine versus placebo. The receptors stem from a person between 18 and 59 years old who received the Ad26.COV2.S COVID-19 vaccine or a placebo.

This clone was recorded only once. CDR3 DNA sequence: TGTGCCAGCATAGGCGACTCCTACGAGCAGTACTTC. This encodes CASIGDSYEQYF. The chain has TRBV6-5 and TRBJ2-7; D unclear. The CDR3 runs 12 residues. Trimming left V 7 bases short and J 0 bases short, with 7 bases between. The germline V gene has CDR1 MNHEY and CDR2 SVGAGI.

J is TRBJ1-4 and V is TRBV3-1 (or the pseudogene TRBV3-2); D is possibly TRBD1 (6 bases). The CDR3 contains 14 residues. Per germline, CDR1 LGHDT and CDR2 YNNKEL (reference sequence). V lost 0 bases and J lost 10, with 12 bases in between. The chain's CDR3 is CASSQDPGVGKLFF. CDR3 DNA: TGTGCCAGCAGCCAAGATCCAGGGGTGGGAAAACTGTTTTTT.

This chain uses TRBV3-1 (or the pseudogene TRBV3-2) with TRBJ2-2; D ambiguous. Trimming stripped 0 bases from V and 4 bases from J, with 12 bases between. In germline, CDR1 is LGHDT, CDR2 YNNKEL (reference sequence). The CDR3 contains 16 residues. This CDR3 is CASSQDGVRGTGELFF. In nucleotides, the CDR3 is TGTGCCAGCAGCCAAGATGGGGTCCGAGGCACCGGGGAGCTGTTTTTT.

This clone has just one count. The CDR3 DNA reads as TGCGCCAGCAGCCTCGACAGCGGCCCTCAGCCCCAGCATTTT. It codes for CASSLDSGPQPQHF. The chain carries TRBV5-1 and TRBJ1-5; weak D call: TRBD1 (5 bases). Looked up from germline, CDR1 is SGHRS and CDR2 is YFSETQ. Trimming removed 4 bases from V and 6 bases from J, with 14 bases in between. The length of the CDR3 is 14 residues.

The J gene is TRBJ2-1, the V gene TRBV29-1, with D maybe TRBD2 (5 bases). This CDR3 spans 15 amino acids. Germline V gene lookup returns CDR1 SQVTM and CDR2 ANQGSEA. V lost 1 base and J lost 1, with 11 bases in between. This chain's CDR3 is CSVEGAGKSYNEQFF. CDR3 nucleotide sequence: TGCAGCGTTGAAGGGGCGGGTAAGTCCTACAATGAGCAGTTCTTC.

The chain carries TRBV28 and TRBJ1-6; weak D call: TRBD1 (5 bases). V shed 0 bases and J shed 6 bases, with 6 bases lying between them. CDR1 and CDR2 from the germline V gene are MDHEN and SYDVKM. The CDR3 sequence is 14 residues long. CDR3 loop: CASSLWQGNSPLHF. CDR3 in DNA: TGTGCCAGCAGTTTATGGCAGGGTAATTCACCCCTCCACTTT.

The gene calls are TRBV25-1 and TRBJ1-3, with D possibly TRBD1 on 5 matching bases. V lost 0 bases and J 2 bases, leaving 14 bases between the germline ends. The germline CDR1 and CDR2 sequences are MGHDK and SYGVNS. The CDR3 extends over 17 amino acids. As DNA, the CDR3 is TGTGCCAGCAGTGAATACCCGGGGACCGGAGCTGGAAACACCATATATTTT. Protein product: CASSEYPGTGAGNTIYF.

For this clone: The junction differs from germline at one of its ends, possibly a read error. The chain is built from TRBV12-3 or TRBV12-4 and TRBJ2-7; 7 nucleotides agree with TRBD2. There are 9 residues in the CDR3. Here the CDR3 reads CASSFRLAF. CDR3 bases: TGTGCCAGCAGTTTCAGACTAGCTTTC.

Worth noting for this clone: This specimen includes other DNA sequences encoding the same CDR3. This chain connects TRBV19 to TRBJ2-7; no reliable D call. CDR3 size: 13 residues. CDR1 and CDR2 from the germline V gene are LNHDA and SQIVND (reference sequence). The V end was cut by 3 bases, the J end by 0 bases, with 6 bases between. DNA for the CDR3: TGTGCCAGTAGTATTGCAGTCTCCTACGAGCAGTACTTC. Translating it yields CASSIAVSYEQYF.

The DNA for the CDR3 is TGTGCCAGCAGTTTCCCCGGACAACACGCTGAAGCTTTCTTT. Translating gives CASSFPGQHAEAFF. The rearrangement joins TRBV28 to TRBJ1-1, with a weak D call TRBD1 (5 bases). CDR1 and CDR2 from the germline V gene are MDHEN and SYDVKM. The CDR3 runs 14 residues. Trimming stripped 3 bases from V and 6 bases from J, with 14 bases between.

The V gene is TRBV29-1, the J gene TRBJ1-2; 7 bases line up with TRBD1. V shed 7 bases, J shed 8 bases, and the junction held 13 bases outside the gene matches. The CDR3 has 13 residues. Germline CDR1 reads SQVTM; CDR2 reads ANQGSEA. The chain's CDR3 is CSARDSSSEGYTF. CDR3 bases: TGCAGCGCCAGGGACAGCTCTTCTGAAGGCTACACCTTC. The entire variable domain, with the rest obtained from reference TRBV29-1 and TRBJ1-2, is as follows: SAVISQKPSRDICQRGTSLTIQCQVDSQVTMMFWYRQQPGQSLTLIATANQGSEATYESGFVIDKFPISRPNLTFSTLTVSNMSPEDSSIYLCSARDSSSEGYTFGSGTRLTVV.

In DNA, the CDR3 is TGTGCCAGCATCCGGACTAGCGGTAACACCGGGGAGCTGTTTTTT. Its translation: CASIRTSGNTGELFF. The gene calls are TRBV6-5 and TRBJ2-2, with 10 bases fitting TRBD2. Trimming cost V 7 bases and J 2 bases; bases outside gene matches: 4. In germline, CDR1 is MNHEY, CDR2 SVGAGI. The CDR3 is 15 residues long.

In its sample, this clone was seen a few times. This CDR3 reads CASSDGRGYEKLFF. In DNA form, the CDR3 reads TGTGCCAGCAGTGATGGGAGGGGGTACGAAAAACTGTTTTTT. The genes are TRBV6-1 and TRBJ1-4; D possibly corresponds to TRBD1 (6 bases). The V gene's germline CDR1 is MNHNS and CDR2 SASEGT. V lost 3 bases and J lost 8, with 13 bases in between. The CDR3 spans 14 residues.

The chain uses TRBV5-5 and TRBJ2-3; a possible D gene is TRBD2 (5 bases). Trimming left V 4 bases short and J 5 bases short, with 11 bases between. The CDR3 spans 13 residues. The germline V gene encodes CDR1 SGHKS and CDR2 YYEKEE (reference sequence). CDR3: CASSPLGGDTQYF. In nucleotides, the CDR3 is TGTGCCAGCAGCCCGCTCGGAGGAGATACGCAGTATTTT.

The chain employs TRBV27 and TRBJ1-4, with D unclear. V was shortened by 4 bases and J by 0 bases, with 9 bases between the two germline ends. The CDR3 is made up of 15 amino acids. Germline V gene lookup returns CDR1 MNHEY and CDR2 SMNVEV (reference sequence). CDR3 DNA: TGTGCCAGCAGTTCAATGCCCTCAACTAATGAAAAACTGTTTTTT. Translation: CASSSMPSTNEKLFF.

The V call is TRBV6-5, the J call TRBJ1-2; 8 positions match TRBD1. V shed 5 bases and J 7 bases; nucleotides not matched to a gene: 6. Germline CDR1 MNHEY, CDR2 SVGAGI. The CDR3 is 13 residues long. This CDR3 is CASSQDRAAGYTF. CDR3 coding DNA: TGTGCCAGCAGTCAGGACAGGGCGGCTGGCTACACCTTC.

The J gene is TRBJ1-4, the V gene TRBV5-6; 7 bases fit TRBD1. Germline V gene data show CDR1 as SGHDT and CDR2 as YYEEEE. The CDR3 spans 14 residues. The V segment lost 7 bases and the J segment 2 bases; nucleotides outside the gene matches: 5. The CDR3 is CASLGQATNEKLFF. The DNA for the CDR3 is TGTGCCAGCCTAGGACAGGCGACTAATGAAAAACTGTTTTTT.

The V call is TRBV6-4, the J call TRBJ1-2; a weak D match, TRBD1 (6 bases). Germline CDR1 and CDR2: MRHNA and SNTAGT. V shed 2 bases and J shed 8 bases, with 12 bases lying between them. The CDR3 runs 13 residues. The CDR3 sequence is CASSDQTGFGYTF. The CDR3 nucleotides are TGTGCCAGCAGTGACCAGACAGGTTTCGGCTACACCTTC.

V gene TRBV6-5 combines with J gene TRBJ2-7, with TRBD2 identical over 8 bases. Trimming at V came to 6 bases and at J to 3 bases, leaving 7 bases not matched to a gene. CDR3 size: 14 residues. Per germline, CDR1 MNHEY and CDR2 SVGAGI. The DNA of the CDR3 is TGTGCCAGCAGACACACCGGGACTAGCTACGAGCAGTACTTC. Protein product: CASRHTGTSYEQYF.

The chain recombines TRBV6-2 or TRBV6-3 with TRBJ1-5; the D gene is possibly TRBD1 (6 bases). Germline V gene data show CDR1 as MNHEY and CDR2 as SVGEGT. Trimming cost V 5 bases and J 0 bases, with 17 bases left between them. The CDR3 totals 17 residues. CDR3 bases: TGTGCCAGCAGTGGAAGCCGGGACACTTATAGCAATCAGCCCCAGCATTTT. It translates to CASSGSRDTYSNQPQHF.